The 15 T cell receptor beta chains below were found in one sample sequenced in a study of beta chain features in type 1 diabetes. Study-wide points: In all four CD4+ subsets, TCRB CDR3 length was significantly, moderately reduced in type 1 diabetes.

Reverse transcribing all isolated RNA meant expressed TCRB transcripts were sequenced. The repertoire was sequenced with immunoSEQ multiplex PCR; TCRdb's copy has only in-frame clones and lacks some. Here the sample spans 200,000 to 300,000 clones, 11% being singletons. These receptors are not linked to any known antigen. The sequenced sample was naive CD4+ T cells from blood. The receptors were sampled from a man aged 30 to 45 with type 1 diabetes.

This clone was counted between two and nine times. The chain carries TRBV2 and TRBJ1-2; no definite D call. Per germline, CDR1 SNHLY and CDR2 FYNNEI. Deletions cut 10 bases from V and 7 bases from J, with 16 bases between. The CDR3 sequence is 12 residues long. The chain's CDR3 is CATRTVPSGYTF. CDR3 nucleotide sequence: TGTGCCACCCGGACTGTTCCCAGTGGCTACACCTTC.

The chain employs TRBV5-4 and TRBJ2-2, with TRBD1 identical over 8 bases. The CDR3 consists of 15 residues. Per the germline V gene, CDR1 is SGHNT and CDR2 is YYREEE (reference sequence). Trimming removed 0 bases from V and 4 bases from J; junction bases left unmatched: 2. The CDR3 nucleotides are TGTGCCAGCAGCTTGGGACAGGGGACCACCGGGGAGCTGTTTTTT. Its translation is CASSLGQGTTGELFF.

There are a few counts of this clone. Here the CDR3 omits its conserved ending phenylalanine or tryptophan, so a read error is the likely source. The DNA is omitted, as the CDR3 cannot be located on it reliably, and the CDR3 follows TCRdb's listing. The chain is built from TRBV7-2 and TRBJ2-7; the DNA was not compared with TRBD1, the D call given in the table. Termini included, the CDR3 measures 8 amino acids. Looked up from germline, CDR1 is SGHTA and CDR2 is FQGNSA. CDR3 sequence reads: CASSLALA.

Worth noting for this clone: Different DNA sequences within this sample yield the same CDR3. This chain connects TRBV7-9 to TRBJ2-1, with D perhaps TRBD2 (5 bases). CDR3 length: 15 amino acids. Trimming pared 8 bases from V and 0 bases from J, leaving 14 bases between. Germline CDR1 is SEHNR and CDR2 is FQNEAQ (reference sequence). The CDR3 DNA is TGTGCCAGCTCCCTCCGAGGGAGCTCCTACAATGAGCAGTTCTTC. Translating gives CASSLRGSSYNEQFF.

This chain joins TRBV19 and TRBJ1-2, with 7 bases aligning to TRBD1. J gave up 8 bases and V 5 bases, and 14 bases lay outside the gene matches. The V gene's germline CDR1 is LNHDA and CDR2 SQIVND (reference sequence). CDR3 length: 15 residues. As DNA, the CDR3 is TGTGCCAGTAGTCCGGGTGGGACAGTTCCCCAAGGCTACACCTTC. Translation: CASSPGGTVPQGYTF.

This clone has a handful of counts. V and J are TRBV4-1 and TRBJ2-1; possible D gene TRBD2, 6 bases. There are 16 residues in the CDR3. Germline V gene sequence: CDR1 MGHRA, CDR2 YSYEKL. V gave up 3 bases and J gave up 4 bases, with 16 bases separating them. CDR3 nucleotide sequence: TGCGCCAGCAGCCACCCAGCGGGTAAACTGTACAATGAGCAGTTCTTC. Its protein product is CASSHPAGKLYNEQFF.

The chain links TRBV28 to TRBJ2-2, with TRBD2 matching 13 bases. Germline CDR1 is MDHEN and CDR2 is SYDVKM. The CDR3 covers 21 residues. J lost 1 base, V lost 3 bases, and 14 bases had no gene match. CDR3 loop: CASSFPRSVLAGGRNTGELFF. In DNA form, the CDR3 reads TGTGCCAGCAGTTTCCCGCGGTCGGTACTAGCGGGGGGGAGGAACACCGGGGAGCTGTTTTTT.

This clone appeared a few times. V is TRBV9 and J is TRBJ2-1; 8 bases line up with TRBD1. Germline V gene data show CDR1 as SGDLS and CDR2 as YYNGEE. The V segment lost 2 bases and the J segment 4 bases; nucleotides outside the gene matches: 5. The CDR3 totals 15 residues. CDR3 region: CASSVTGGSYNEQFF. For the CDR3, the DNA is TGTGCCAGCAGCGTCACAGGGGGTTCTTACAATGAGCAGTTCTTC.

This clone has more than one count but fewer than ten. The rearrangement joins TRBV7-9 to TRBJ1-4; D is possibly TRBD1 (6 bases). The CDR3 is 12 amino acids. Trimming removed 5 bases from V and 15 bases from J, with 16 bases in between. The germline V gene has CDR1 SEHNR and CDR2 FQNEAQ (reference sequence). CDR3 DNA sequence: TGTGCCAGCAGCGAGACCGAAGGACAGATGTTTTTT. The encoded protein is CASSETEGQMFF.

This clone was seen a few times. The CDR3 loop reads CATSRAYRGERQYF. Written as DNA, the CDR3 is TGTGCCACCAGCAGAGCGTACAGGGGGGAACGGCAGTACTTC. The chain joins TRBV15 to TRBJ2-7, with 8 bases fitting TRBD1. Germline V gives CDR1 LNHNV, CDR2 YYDKDF (reference sequence). With 1 base clipped from V and 9 bases from J, the junction kept 8 bases outside the gene matches. The CDR3 is 14 residues long. Combining the CDR3 with reference TRBV15 and TRBJ2-7 gives the whole variable domain DAMVIQNPRYQVTQFGKPVTLSCSQTLNHNVMYWYQQKSSQAPKLLFHYYDKDFNNEADTPDNFQSRRPNTSFCFLDIRSPGLGDTAMYLCATSRAYRGERQYFGPGTRLTVT.

This clone was seen a few times. CDR3 DNA sequence: TGTGCCAGCAGCGCGGGGGGGCCAGATACGCAGTATTTT. Translating gives CASSAGGPDTQYF. This rearrangement joins TRBV7-3 to TRBJ2-3; 9 nucleotides agree with TRBD2. The CDR3 length is 13 residues. Germline V CDR1 and CDR2: SGHTA, FQGTGA. J was trimmed by 4 bases and V by 5 bases; bases with no gene match: 1.

The CDR3 sequence: CASLGGTGELFF. CDR3 DNA: TGTGCCAGCTTAGGAGGGACCGGGGAGCTGTTTTTT. The genes are TRBV2 and TRBJ2-2; D may be TRBD2 (6 bases). Germline V gene data show CDR1 as SNHLY and CDR2 as FYNNEI. This CDR3 is built from 12 residues. The V and J ends lost 8 bases and 5 bases respectively, with 9 bases between them.

The genes are TRBV28 and TRBJ2-5; D gene uncertain. CDR3 length: 13 residues. Germline V CDR1 and CDR2: MDHEN, SYDVKM. Trimming took 3 bases from V and 7 from J, leaving 12 bases between them. The CDR3 here is CASSFYSSPTQYF. In DNA, the CDR3 is TGTGCCAGCAGTTTTTACTCATCCCCGACCCAGTACTTC. Filled out from reference TRBV28 and TRBJ2-5, the complete variable domain reads DVKVTQSSRYLVKRTGEKVFLECVQDMDHENMFWYRQDPGLGLRLIYFSYDVKMKEKGDIPEGYSVSREKKERFSLILESASTNQTSMYLCASSFYSSPTQYFGPGTRLLVL.

This clone was recorded a few times. The sample carries other DNA sequences with the same CDR3. The J gene is TRBJ2-5, the V gene TRBV29-1; 9 nucleotides match TRBD1. With 7 bases clipped from V and 3 bases from J, the junction kept 3 bases outside the gene matches. Germline V gene data show CDR1 as SQVTM and CDR2 as ANQGSEA. The CDR3 has 12 amino acids. As DNA, the CDR3 is TGCAGCGGTACAGGGGGCGAAGAGACCCAGTACTTC. Its translation is CSGTGGEETQYF.

Regarding this clone: Other DNA sequences in this specimen translate into the identical CDR3. The CDR3 is CASSSGTDNQPQHF. The CDR3 DNA reads TGCGCCAGCAGCTCCGGGACAGACAATCAGCCCCAGCATTTT. The rearrangement joins TRBV5-1 to TRBJ1-5; 7 bases map to TRBD1. Germline lookup yields CDR1 SGHRS and CDR2 YFSETQ. Trimming took 3 bases from V and 3 from J; bases not matched to a gene: 3. This CDR3 is 14 amino acids long.